Shown below are 25 T cell receptor beta chains from a single sample sequenced in a study of T cells in Graves' hyperthyroidism and ophthalmopathy (dated 2019 in TCRdb). The library was prepared using multiplex PCR. The listed sequencing device is Illumina HiSeq 2000. TCR beta CDR3 regions were amplified from RNA transcripts. The TCR CDR3 was subjected to a first round of RT-PCR using the HTBI primer set and the Qiagen OneStep RT-PCR kit. TCRdb cleaned the public reads at Q25 with fastp, built clones with MiXCR and kept in-frame beta chains. Every entry covers one CDR3 protein and lists the most common genes and DNA from its rows. The sample table lists about 640,000 distinct CDR3 sequences, around 20% of them with a count of one. The leading ten clones occupy under 35% of the sample. Sample: blood. These receptors were taken from a man aged 30 to 45 with Graves' ophthalmopathy.

V gene TRBV29-1 combines with J gene TRBJ1-1; D is undetermined. CDR1 SQVTM and CDR2 ANQGSEA come from the germline V gene. Trimming removed 4 bases at V and 6 bases at J, with 9 bases between. This CDR3 region has 11 residues. The CDR3 coding sequence is TGCAGCGTTGCCGGGAGCGCTGAAGCTTTCTTT. Translated, it gives CSVAGSAEAFF.

This clonotype was recorded many times. The rearrangement joins TRBV5-1 to TRBJ1-1; 7 nucleotides line up with TRBD1. The CDR3 consists of 14 residues. V lost 4 bases and J lost 5; bases outside the gene matches: 8. In germline, CDR1 is SGHRS, CDR2 YFSETQ. For the CDR3, the DNA is TGCGCCAGCAGCAGCGGACAGGACGGGACTGAAGCTTTCTTT. This codes for CASSSGQDGTEAFF.

On this clonotype: At one of its ends the junction is not consistent with the germline gene, which may arise from a read error. The rearrangement uses TRBV7-2 and TRBJ2-1; 9 bases fit TRBD2. Germline V gives CDR1 SGHTA, CDR2 FQGNSA. The CDR3 totals 16 residues. CDR3 coding DNA: TGTGCCAGCAGCTTAGCGGCGGGAGGGCCCTACAATGAGCAGCCCTTC. Protein product: CASSLAAGGPYNEQPF.

This clonotype was counted between two and nine times. The rearrangement uses TRBV5-6 and TRBJ2-5, with D possibly TRBD2 on 6 matching bases. The length of the CDR3 is 14 residues. The germline gives CDR1 SGHDT, CDR2 YYEEEE. The V end was cut by 4 bases, the J end by 2 bases, with 12 bases between. The CDR3 region has the DNA TGTGCCAGCAGCCCGGAGGGCAATCAAGAGACCCAGTACTTC. Amino acids: CASSPEGNQETQYF.

This clonotype was recorded once. The chain joins TRBV3-1 to TRBJ2-2; D might be TRBD1 (5 bases). Germline CDR1 LGHDT, CDR2 YNNKEL (reference sequence). The CDR3 is made up of 14 amino acids. The V end lost 4 bases, the J end lost 4 bases, and 10 bases lay between the germline ends. This CDR3 reads CASSPTVSTGELFF. Written as DNA, the CDR3 is TGTGCCAGCAGCCCGACAGTGAGCACCGGGGAGCTGTTTTTT.

This clonotype came up many times. The genes are TRBV7-2 and TRBJ2-1; no clear D gene. CDR3 size: 15 residues. Trimming shortened V by 6 bases and J by 3 bases, and 15 bases separated the two germline ends. Per the germline V gene, CDR1 is SGHTA and CDR2 is FQGNSA. CDR3 sequence: CASSLVPDGYNEQFF. CDR3 DNA: TGTGCCAGCAGTTTGGTCCCAGACGGCTACAATGAGCAGTTCTTC.

This clonotype was detected a few times. This rearrangement joins TRBV12-3 or TRBV12-4 to TRBJ2-3; no firm D call. The CDR3 loop spans 13 amino acids. V was shortened by 1 base and J by 3 bases, with 5 bases between the two germline ends. CDR3 DNA: TGTGCCAGCAGTTTAGGTTGGACAGATACGCAGTATTTT. This codes for CASSLGWTDTQYF.

This chain links TRBV20-1 with TRBJ2-1; no reliable D call. The CDR3 length is 13 residues. Trimming left V 0 bases short and J 6 bases short, with 9 bases between. Germline loops: CDR1 DFQATT, CDR2 SNEGSKA (reference sequence). This chain's CDR3 is CSARDQVRNEQFF. The CDR3 DNA follows: TGCAGTGCTAGAGATCAAGTCCGCAATGAGCAGTTCTTC.

This clonotype was counted a few times. The J gene is TRBJ2-2, the V gene TRBV7-3; D possibly corresponds to TRBD2 (5 bases). The length of the CDR3 is 16 residues. Looked up from germline, CDR1 is SGHTA and CDR2 is FQGTGA. The ends were cut back, 2 bases at V and 4 bases at J, with 14 bases in the middle. The CDR3 region has the DNA TGTGCCAGCAGCTTACATCCAGAGCGGTTCACCGGGGAGCTGTTTTTT. It specifies CASSLHPERFTGELFF.

This clonotype has just a few counts. The genes are TRBV4-1 and TRBJ1-5; 7 nucleotides line up with TRBD1. J lost 0 bases, V lost 1 base, and 12 bases had no gene match. The CDR3 has 19 amino acids. The germline V gene has CDR1 MGHRA and CDR2 YSYEKL. The CDR3 region is CASSQVSSQEGASNQPQHF. CDR3 coding DNA: TGCGCCAGCAGCCAAGTGTCTTCCCAGGAGGGGGCTAGCAATCAGCCCCAGCATTTT.

The chain has TRBV6-2 or TRBV6-3 and TRBJ2-7; D remains ambiguous. CDR1 and CDR2 (germline): MNHEY, SVGEGT. The V end was cut by 0 bases, the J end by 1 base, with 7 bases between. The length of the CDR3 is 14 residues. The CDR3: CASSYSPRSYEQYF. CDR3 nucleotides: TGTGCCAGCAGTTACTCACCCAGATCCTACGAGCAGTACTTC.

Details on this clonotype: It may be a read error: a sequence one base away is much more abundant. The chain joins TRBV20-1 to TRBJ2-1; no reliable D call. Germline CDR1 reads DFQATT; CDR2 reads SNEGSKA (reference sequence). The CDR3 runs to 13 residues. Here the CDR3 reads CSKITSSYNEQLF. The DNA of the CDR3 is TGCAGCAAGATAACAAGCTCCTACAATGAGCAGCTCTTC.

CDR3 region: CASSELEGGVGEQYF. The DNA for the CDR3 is TGTGCCAGCAGTGAATTGGAGGGAGGAGTGGGCGAGCAGTACTTC. The chain couples TRBV6-1 to TRBJ2-7; D may be TRBD2 (6 bases). CDR1 is MNHNS, CDR2 SASEGT, per germline. The V and J ends lost 2 bases and 6 bases respectively, with 17 bases between them. The CDR3 loop spans 15 amino acids.

This clonotype appeared many times. The CDR3 DNA follows: TGTGCCAGCAGATCCTCGCGGCAGACCACAGATACGCAGTATTTT. This gives the protein CASRSSRQTTDTQYF. The J gene is TRBJ2-3, the V gene TRBV28, with D uncertain. Germline-derived CDR1 and CDR2 are MDHEN and SYDVKM. The germline V and J ends were trimmed by 6 bases and 2 bases, with 15 bases remaining between them. This CDR3 is 15 amino acids long.

The rearrangement links TRBV5-1 to TRBJ2-7, with TRBD2 matching 9 bases. CDR3 length: 14 residues. Germline CDR1 SGHRS, CDR2 YFSETQ. V gave up 4 bases and J gave up 5 bases; unmatched junction bases: 7. The CDR3 DNA is TGCGCCAGCAGCCGAGCGGGAGGATTTGACGAGCAGTACTTC. Translated: CASSRAGGFDEQYF. Full variable domain (outside the CDR3, taken from reference TRBV5-1 and TRBJ2-7): KAGVTQTPRYLIKTRGQQVTLSCSPISGHRSVSWYQQTPGQGLQFLFEYFSETQRNKGNFPGRFSGRQFSNSRSEMNVSTLELGDSALYLCASSRAGGFDEQYFGPGTRLTVT.

The rearrangement uses TRBV28 and TRBJ2-7, with 9 bases identical to TRBD1. The CDR3 is made up of 15 amino acids. With 8 bases clipped from V and 4 bases from J, the junction kept 12 bases outside the gene matches. CDR1 and CDR2 (germline): MDHEN, SYDVKM. Here the CDR3 reads CASDGVGGQGYEQYF. DNA for the CDR3: TGTGCCAGCGATGGCGTGGGGGGACAGGGATACGAGCAGTACTTC.

The rearrangement uses TRBV28 and TRBJ1-3; no definite D call. V shed 5 bases and J shed 2 bases, with 13 bases lying between them. The germline V gene encodes CDR1 MDHEN and CDR2 SYDVKM. This CDR3 has 15 residues. CDR3 in amino acids: CASSGEHKAGNTIYF. The CDR3 DNA reads TGTGCCAGCAGTGGAGAACATAAAGCTGGAAACACCATATATTTT.

This clonotype appeared many times. This chain connects TRBV5-1 to TRBJ1-2; 10 bases map to TRBD1. Germline V gives CDR1 SGHRS, CDR2 YFSETQ. The CDR3 runs 14 residues. The junction had 4 bases not matched to a gene; V was cut back by 3 bases and J by 5 bases. For the CDR3, the DNA is TGCGCCAGCAGCTCGCCGGGACAGGGGTATGGCTACACCTTC. Amino acids: CASSSPGQGYGYTF.

This clonotype was counted ten times or more. The genes are TRBV3-1 and TRBJ1-4, with TRBD1 matching over 8 bases. The CDR3 totals 14 residues. The J segment lost 8 bases and the V segment lost 4 bases, leaving 6 bases of the junction unmatched. In germline, CDR1 is LGHDT, CDR2 YNNKEL (reference sequence). The DNA of the CDR3 is TGTGCCAGCAGCCCTGGACAGGGAGGCGAAAAACTGTTTTTT. Protein: CASSPGQGGEKLFF.

The CDR3 is CAWSPPSGREKNIQYF. For the CDR3, the DNA is TGTGCCTGGAGCCCCCCTAGCGGGAGGGAGAAAAACATTCAGTACTTC. The V and J genes are TRBV30 and TRBJ2-4; 12 bases agree with TRBD2. Germline CDR1 GTSNPN, CDR2 SVGIG (reference sequence). CDR3 length: 16 amino acids. V lost 3 bases to trimming and J lost 4 bases; unmatched junction nucleotides: 7.

The chain recombines TRBV28 with TRBJ2-3; 7 bases are shared with TRBD1. Germline lookup yields CDR1 MDHEN and CDR2 SYDVKM. The trim removed 4 bases at V and 0 bases at J, leaving 19 bases unmatched. The CDR3 runs 20 residues. The CDR3 coding sequence is TGTGCCAGCAGTTCACAATTAGGGGGCCGAGGGGCCGAGAGCACAGATACGCAGTATTTT. Translating it yields CASSSQLGGRGAESTDTQYF.

This clonotype was seen many times. This sequence joins TRBV12-3 or TRBV12-4 and TRBJ2-1; 7 bases line up with TRBD1. The CDR3 loop spans 14 amino acids. The junction had 11 bases not matched to a gene; V was cut back by 3 bases and J by 12 bases. The chain's CDR3 is CASSFGTAFFAQFF. The DNA for the CDR3 is TGTGCCAGCAGTTTTGGGACAGCTTTTTTCGCGCAGTTCTTC.

This clonotype was detected many times. The genes are TRBV28 and TRBJ2-1; the D is unclear. The CDR3 extends over 15 amino acids. V gave up 5 bases and J gave up 0 bases, with 11 bases separating them. CDR1 is MDHEN and CDR2 is SYDVKM in the germline V gene. Here the CDR3 DNA reads TGTGCCAGCAGTCCTCTGCAGGTCTCCTACAATGAGCAGTTCTTC. Encoded protein: CASSPLQVSYNEQFF.

This sequence joins TRBV11-2 and TRBJ2-1; 10 bases map to TRBD2. With V trimmed by 6 bases and J by 3 bases, 5 bases remained unmatched. CDR3 size: 15 residues. Germline values: CDR1 SGHAT, CDR2 FQNNGV. The CDR3 is CASRPLAGVYNEQFF. CDR3 nucleotide sequence: TGTGCCAGCAGACCCCTAGCGGGAGTCTACAATGAGCAGTTCTTC.

The chain is built from TRBV25-1 and TRBJ2-1; D gene ambiguous. Trimming took 8 bases from V and 8 from J, leaving 10 bases between them. CDR1 is MGHDK and CDR2 is SYGVNS in the germline V gene. There are 11 residues in the CDR3. This CDR3 reads CASEKTYEQFF. Here the CDR3 DNA reads TGTGCCAGCGAGAAAACCTATGAGCAGTTCTTC. The full variable domain, rest sourced from reference TRBV25-1 and TRBJ2-1, is EADIYQTPRYLVIGTGKKITLECSQTMGHDKMYWYQQDPGMELHLIHYSYGVNSTEKGDLSSESTVSRIRTEHFPLTLESARPSHTSQYLCASEKTYEQFFGPGTRLTVL.